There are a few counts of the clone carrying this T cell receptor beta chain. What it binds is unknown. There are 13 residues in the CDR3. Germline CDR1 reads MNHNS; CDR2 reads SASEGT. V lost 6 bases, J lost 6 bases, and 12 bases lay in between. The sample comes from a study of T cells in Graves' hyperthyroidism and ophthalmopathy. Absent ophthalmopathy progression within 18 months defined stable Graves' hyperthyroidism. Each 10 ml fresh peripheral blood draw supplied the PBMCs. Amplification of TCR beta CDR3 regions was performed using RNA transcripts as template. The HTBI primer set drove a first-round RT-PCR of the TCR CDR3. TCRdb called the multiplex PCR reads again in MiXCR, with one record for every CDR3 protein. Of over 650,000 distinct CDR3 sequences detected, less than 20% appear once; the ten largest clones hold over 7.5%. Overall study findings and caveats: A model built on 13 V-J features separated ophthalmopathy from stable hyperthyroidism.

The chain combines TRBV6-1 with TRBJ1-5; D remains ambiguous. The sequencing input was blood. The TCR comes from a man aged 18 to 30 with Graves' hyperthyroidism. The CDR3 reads CASSPAGSQPQHF. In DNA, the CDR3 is TGTGCCAGCAGCCCCGCGGGCTCTCAGCCCCAGCATTTT.